A selection of T cell receptor beta chains follows, all from one sample in a study of immune characterization of retroperitoneal liposarcoma. TCRdb re-called the PCR reads through MiXCR, storing one row per CDR3 protein. Of more than 6,500 distinct CDR3 sequences listed, about 40% are singletons. Input material: tumor tissue. The receptors were sampled from a male donor with retroperitoneal liposarcoma. Both conserved end residues are part of each CDR3. The D gene is left open where the match is weak. Where a row states a size, it is once, few, many or the class of an expanded clone; other rows omit it.

CASSLGYEQYF,TGTGCCAGCAGTTTGGGCTACGAGCAGTACTTC,TRBV12-3/TRBV12-4,TRBJ2-7,.,.
CASSWSASGNNEQFF,TGTGCCAGCAGTTGGTCCGCTAGCGGCAACAATGAGCAGTTCTTC,TRBV6-1,TRBJ2-1,.,TRBD2
CASSFRGTATSEQFF,TGTGCCAGCAGTTTTCGGGGGACAGCAACAAGCGAGCAGTTCTTC,TRBV12-3/TRBV12-4,TRBJ2-1,.,.
CASIGQGAYEQFF,TGTGCCAGCATTGGACAGGGAGCCTACGAGCAGTTCTTC,TRBV6-1,TRBJ2-1,many,TRBD1
CASRMTGGQNIQYF,TGTGCCAGCAGAATGACAGGGGGCCAGAACATTCAGTACTTC,TRBV6-8,TRBJ2-4,.,TRBD1
CASSTSTDTQYF,TGTGCCAGCAGCACCTCCACAGATACGCAGTATTTT,TRBV12-3/TRBV12-4,TRBJ2-3,few,.
CASSWAGAQETQYF,TGTGCCAGCAGTTGGGCGGGAGCTCAAGAGACCCAGTACTTC,TRBV27,TRBJ2-5,.,TRBD2
CASSLRGPIYGYTF,TGTGCCAGCAGTTTAAGGGGACCTATCTATGGCTACACCTTC,TRBV27,TRBJ1-2,.,.
CASSPWAGQETQYF,TGTGCCAGCAGCCCTTGGGCAGGCCAAGAGACCCAGTACTTC,TRBV7-6,TRBJ2-5,once,.
CASSLSGSSWTQYF,TGTGCCAGCAGTTTATCGGGGTCTAGCTGGACCCAGTACTTC,TRBV27,TRBJ2-5,.,.
CASSEFSGSSYEQYF,TGTGCCAGCAGTGAATTTAGCGGGAGCTCCTACGAGCAGTACTTC,TRBV6-1,TRBJ2-7,many,TRBD2
CASRDDVTNTEAFF,TGTGCCAGCAGGGACGATGTTACGAACACTGAAGCTTTCTTT,TRBV12-3/TRBV12-4,TRBJ1-1,.,.
CASSLYQETQYF,TGTGCCAGCAGTCTCTATCAAGAGACCCAGTACTTC,TRBV6-1,TRBJ2-5,.,.
CASSEGSGGETQYF,TGTGCCAGCAGTGAGGGCTCCGGGGGGGAGACCCAGTACTTC,TRBV6-1,TRBJ2-5,few,TRBD2
CASSSTRVPGELFF,TGTGCCAGCAGTTCCACCAGGGTACCCGGGGAGCTGTTTTTT,TRBV6-6,TRBJ2-2,.,.
CASSPRPGLAGTKADNEQFF,TGTGCCAGCAGTCCGCGGCCGGGACTAGCGGGAACCAAGGCAGACAATGAGCAGTTCTTC,TRBV6-1,TRBJ2-1,.,TRBD2
CASSEREQETQFF,TGTGCCAGCAGTGAACGGGAGCAAGAGACCCAGTTCTTC,TRBV6-1,TRBJ2-1,medium-sized,.
CASSQDSTRDETQYF,TGCGCCAGCAGCCAAGATAGTACAAGAGACGAGACCCAGTACTTC,TRBV4-1,TRBJ2-5,.,.
CASSPSGGSLSYEQYF,TGTGCCAGCAGCCCAAGTGGCGGGAGTCTCTCCTACGAGCAGTACTTC,TRBV7-6,TRBJ2-7,medium-sized,TRBD2
CASSLYTGNNSPLHF,TGTGCCAGCAGTCTTTATACAGGGAATAATTCACCCCTCCACTTT,TRBV6-1,TRBJ1-6,few,.
CASSSVTSGHNEQYF,TGTGCCAGCAGTTCCGTGACTAGCGGGCACAATGAGCAGTACTTC,TRBV6-5,TRBJ2-5,once,TRBD2
CASRNQREEAFF,TGTGCCAGCAGGAATCAAAGGGAGGAAGCTTTCTTT,TRBV6-8,TRBJ1-1,.,.
CATSDPGQGIYEQYF,TGTGCCACCAGTGACCCTGGACAGGGGATCTACGAGCAGTACTTC,TRBV24-1,TRBJ2-7,.,TRBD1
CASKVGTGLYEQFF,TGTGCCAGCAAGGTCGGGACAGGACTTTACGAGCAGTTCTTC,TRBV12-3/TRBV12-4,TRBJ2-1,.,TRBD1
CASRRLAATSTQYF,TGTGCCAGCAGACGACTAGCGGCTACGTCGACGCAGTATTTT,TRBV6-1,TRBJ2-3,.,TRBD2
CAISERDSRVQYF,TGTGCCATCAGTGAGAGAGATTCAAGGGTGCAGTACTTC,TRBV10-3,TRBJ2-7,.,.
CASSSDRYGYTF,TGTGCCAGCAGCTCAGACAGATATGGCTACACCTTC,TRBV7-2,TRBJ1-2,.,.
CASRPPSGSTYEQYF,TGTGCCAGCAGGCCCCCTAGCGGGAGTACCTACGAGCAGTACTTC,TRBV7-2,TRBJ2-7,.,TRBD2
CASTRGRDSYEQYF,TGTGCCAGCACCCGGGGCAGGGACTCCTACGAGCAGTACTTC,TRBV7-6,TRBJ2-7,large,.
CAISGGRETQYF,TGTGCCATCTCAGGGGGGCGGGAGACCCAGTACTTC,TRBV10-3,TRBJ2-5,.,.
CASSLGRTYNEQFF,TGTGCCAGCAGTCTAGGGCGGACCTACAATGAGCAGTTCTTC,TRBV27,TRBJ2-1,.,.
CASSPSISSGANVLTF,TGTGCCAGCAGTCCCTCGATAAGCTCTGGGGCCAACGTCCTGACTTTC,TRBV6-5,TRBJ2-6,.,.
CASSPSPTGPANTGELFF,TGTGCCAGCAGCCCTAGCCCGACAGGGCCAGCGAACACCGGGGAGCTGTTTTTT,TRBV7-1,TRBJ2-2,.,TRBD1
CASSRTSGSSYNEQFF,TGTGCCAGCAGCCGGACTAGCGGAAGCTCCTACAATGAGCAGTTCTTC,TRBV12-3/TRBV12-4,TRBJ2-1,few,TRBD2
CASSEEAGGPDTQYF,TGTGCCAGCAGTGAAGAGGCAGGGGGGCCAGATACGCAGTATTTT,TRBV6-1,TRBJ2-3,.,.
CASRGQASHLHF,TGTGCCAGCAGGGGACAGGCATCTCACCTCCACTTT,TRBV6-1,TRBJ1-6,.,TRBD1
CAIRKTEAFF,TGTGCCATCCGAAAGACTGAAGCTTTCTTT,TRBV6-8,TRBJ1-1,.,.
CASRRHILQETQYF,TGTGCCAGCAGGCGACATATACTCCAAGAGACCCAGTACTTC,TRBV6-1,TRBJ2-5,few,.
CASSSAPGLAGGGNEQFF,TGTGCCAGCAGCTCCGCCCCGGGACTAGCGGGAGGGGGAAATGAGCAGTTCTTC,TRBV7-2,TRBJ2-1,large,TRBD2
CASIQTRGVGELFF,TGTGCCAGCATCCAAACCAGGGGGGTCGGGGAGCTGTTTTTT,TRBV6-1,TRBJ2-2,.,.
CASSYQQGRETQYF,TGTGCCAGCAGTTACCAACAAGGGAGAGAGACCCAGTACTTC,TRBV6-5,TRBJ2-5,few,.
CASSLDRGGGGGEQYF,TGTGCCAGCAGCTTAGATCGAGGCGGCGGGGGGGGGGAGCAGTACTTC,TRBV11-2,TRBJ2-7,few,TRBD2
CASSRAGARDEQYF,TGTGCCAGCAGCCGGGCAGGGGCGCGGGATGAGCAGTACTTT,TRBV6-1,TRBJ2-3,.,.
CASSYSGQGNEQFF,TGTGCCAGCAGTTACTCTGGACAGGGGAATGAGCAGTTCTTC,TRBV6-6,TRBJ2-1,few,TRBD1
CASSYRTGWETQYF,TGTGCCAGCAGCTATCGTACGGGTTGGGAGACCCAGTACTTC,TRBV6-5,TRBJ2-5,.,.
CASTPSGGAVETQYF,TGTGCCAGCACCCCCTCCGGGGGGGCGGTAGAGACCCAGTACTTC,TRBV12-3/TRBV12-4,TRBJ2-5,.,TRBD2
CASSALGTGIYNEQYF,TGTGCCAGCAGCGCTTTAGGGACAGGGATATACAATGAGCAGTACTTC,TRBV6-6,TRBJ2-7,.,TRBD1
CASSYSPEGAKNIQYF,TGTGCCAGCAGTTACTCTCCGGAGGGGGCCAAAAACATTCAGTACTTC,TRBV6-2/TRBV6-3,TRBJ2-4,.,.
CASRVTGIDTQYF,TGTGCCAGCAGGGTGACAGGGATAGATACGCAGTATTTT,TRBV6-2/TRBV6-3,TRBJ2-3,.,TRBD1
CASSGPGGVGRDQPQHF,TGTGCCAGCAGTGGTCCGGGGGGGGTAGGGAGGGATCAGCCCCAGCATTTT,TRBV6-8,TRBJ1-5,.,.
CASRASGGPGDTQYF,TGTGCCAGCAGGGCCAGCGGGGGGCCCGGTGATACGCAGTATTTT,TRBV6-1,TRBJ2-3,many,TRBD2
CATSASGTGSGTQYF,TGTGCCACCAGTGCTTCAGGGACGGGGTCGGGTACGCAGTATTTT,TRBV24-1,TRBJ2-3,.,.
CASSYKRQETQYF,TGTGCCAGCAGTTACAAGCGGCAAGAGACCCAGTACTTC,TRBV6-6,TRBJ2-5,.,.
CASRDRNYLGGNEQFF,TGTGCCAGCAGGGACAGGAATTATCTGGGGGGCAATGAGCAGTTCTTT,TRBV6-2/TRBV6-3,TRBJ2-5,.,.
CASSFFPGTSGSEQYF,TGTGCCAGCAGTTTTTTCCCAGGGACTAGCGGGAGTGAGCAGTACTTC,TRBV6-2/TRBV6-3,TRBJ2-7,.,TRBD2
CASSLNQGSEKLFF,TGTGCCAGCAGCTTAAACCAGGGCTCGGAAAAACTGTTTTTT,TRBV7-2,TRBJ1-4,medium-sized,.
CASSELGLAMGEQFF,TGTGCCAGCAGTGAACTGGGACTAGCAATGGGTGAGCAGTTCTTC,TRBV6-1,TRBJ2-1,.,TRBD2
CASSYGTSGGANTGELFF,TGTGCCAGCAGTTACGGGACTAGCGGGGGGGCGAACACCGGGGAGCTGTTTTTT,TRBV6-2/TRBV6-3,TRBJ2-2,medium-sized,TRBD2
CASSPSRSTDTQYF,TGTGCCAGCAGCCCATCACGGAGCACAGATACGCAGTATTTT,TRBV11-3,TRBJ2-3,.,.